This T cell receptor (beta chain) emerged from a study of blood T cell repertoires in COVID-19. Study as a whole: Spain, Italy and the United States supplied samples that represented acute and convalescent COVID-19.

V shed 3 bases and J shed 2 bases, with 16 bases lying between them. There are 16 residues in the CDR3. Germline loops: CDR1 KGHSH, CDR2 LQKENI. Some clones are missing from TCRdb's copy, which holds only in-frame ones; the method was immunoSEQ multiplex PCR. Here the sample spans roughly 410,000 clones, roughly nine tenths being singletons. The J gene is TRBJ1-1, the V gene TRBV18, with a tentative D call TRBD1 (5 bases). The sequenced material came from peripheral blood. The clonotype was recovered from a middle-aged man with acute or convalescent COVID-19. This CDR3 is CASSPANGRGNTEAFF. Here the CDR3 DNA reads TGTGCCAGCTCACCGGCGAATGGGAGGGGAAACACTGAAGCTTTCTTT.